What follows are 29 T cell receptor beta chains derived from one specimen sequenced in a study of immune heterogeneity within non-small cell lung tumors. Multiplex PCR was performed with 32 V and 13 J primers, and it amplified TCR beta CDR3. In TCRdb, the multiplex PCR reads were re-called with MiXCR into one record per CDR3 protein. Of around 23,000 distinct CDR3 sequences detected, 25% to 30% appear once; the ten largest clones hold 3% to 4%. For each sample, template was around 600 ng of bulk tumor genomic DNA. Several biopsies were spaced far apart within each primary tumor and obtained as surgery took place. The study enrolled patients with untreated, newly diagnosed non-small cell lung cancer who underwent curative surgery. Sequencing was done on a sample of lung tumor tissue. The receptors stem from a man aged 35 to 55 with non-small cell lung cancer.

This chain's CDR3 is CASSPGLALNEQFF. The CDR3 nucleotides read TGTGCCAGCAGCCCCGGACTAGCGCTCAATGAGCAGTTCTTC. The rearrangement uses TRBV13 and TRBJ2-1; TRBD2 matches 9 bases. CDR3 length: 14 residues. The V and J ends lost 5 bases and 6 bases, in that order; junction bases with no gene match: 5. Germline CDR1 and CDR2: PRHDT and FYEKMQ (reference sequence).

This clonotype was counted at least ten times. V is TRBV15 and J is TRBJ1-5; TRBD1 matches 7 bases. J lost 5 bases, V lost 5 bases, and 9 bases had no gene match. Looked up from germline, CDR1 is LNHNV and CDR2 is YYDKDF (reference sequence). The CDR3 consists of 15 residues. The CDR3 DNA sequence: TGTGCCACCAGCCCAGGGGGGGGAGGGTATCAGCCCCAGCATTTT. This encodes CATSPGGGGYQPQHF.

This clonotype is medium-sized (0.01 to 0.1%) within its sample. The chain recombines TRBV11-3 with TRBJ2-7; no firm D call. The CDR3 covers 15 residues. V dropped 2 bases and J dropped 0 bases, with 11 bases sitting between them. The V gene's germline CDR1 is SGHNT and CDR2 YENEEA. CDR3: CASSLQTQSSYEQYF. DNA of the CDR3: TGTGCCAGCAGCTTACAAACCCAAAGCTCCTACGAGCAGTACTTC.

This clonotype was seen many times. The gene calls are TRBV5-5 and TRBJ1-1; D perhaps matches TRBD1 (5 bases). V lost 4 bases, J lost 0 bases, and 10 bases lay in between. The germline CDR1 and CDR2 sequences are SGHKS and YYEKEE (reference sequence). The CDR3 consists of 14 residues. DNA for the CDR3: TGTGCCAGCAGCCCTGGGACGTTGAACACTGAAGCTTTCTTT. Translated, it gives CASSPGTLNTEAFF.

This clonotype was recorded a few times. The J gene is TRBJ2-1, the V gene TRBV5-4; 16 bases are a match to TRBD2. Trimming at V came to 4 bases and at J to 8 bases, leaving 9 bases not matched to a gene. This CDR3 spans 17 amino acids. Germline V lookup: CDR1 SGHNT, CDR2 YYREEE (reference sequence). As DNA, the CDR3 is TGTGCCAGCAGCCCGGCCGGGACTAGCGGGAGGGCCCATGAGCAGTTCTTC. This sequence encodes CASSPAGTSGRAHEQFF.

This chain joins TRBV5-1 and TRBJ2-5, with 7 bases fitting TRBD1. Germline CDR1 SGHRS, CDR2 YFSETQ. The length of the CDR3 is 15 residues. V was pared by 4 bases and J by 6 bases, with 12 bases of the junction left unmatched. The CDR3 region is CASSESTGSGQTQYF. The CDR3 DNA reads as TGCGCCAGCAGCGAATCGACAGGGAGTGGACAGACCCAGTACTTC.

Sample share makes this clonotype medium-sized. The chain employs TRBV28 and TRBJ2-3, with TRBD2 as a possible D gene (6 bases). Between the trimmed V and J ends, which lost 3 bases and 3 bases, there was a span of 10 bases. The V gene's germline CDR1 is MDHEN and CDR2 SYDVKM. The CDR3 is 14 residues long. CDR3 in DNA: TGTGCCAGCAGTTTTATCAGCGGGACAGATACGCAGTATTTT. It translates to CASSFISGTDTQYF.

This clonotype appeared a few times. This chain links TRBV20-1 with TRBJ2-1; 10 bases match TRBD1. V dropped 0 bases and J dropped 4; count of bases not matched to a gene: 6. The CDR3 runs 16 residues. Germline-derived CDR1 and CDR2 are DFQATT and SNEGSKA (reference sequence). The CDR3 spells CSARERQGANYNEQFF. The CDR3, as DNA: TGCAGTGCTAGAGAGCGACAGGGGGCAAATTACAATGAGCAGTTCTTC.

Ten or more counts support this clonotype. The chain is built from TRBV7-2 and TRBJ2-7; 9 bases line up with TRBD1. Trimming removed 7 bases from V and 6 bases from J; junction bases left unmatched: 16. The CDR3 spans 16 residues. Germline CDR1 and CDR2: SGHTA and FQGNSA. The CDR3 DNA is TGTGCCAGCACTCAATATGGTGGGACAGGGTTTCGCGAGCAGTACTTC. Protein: CASTQYGGTGFREQYF.

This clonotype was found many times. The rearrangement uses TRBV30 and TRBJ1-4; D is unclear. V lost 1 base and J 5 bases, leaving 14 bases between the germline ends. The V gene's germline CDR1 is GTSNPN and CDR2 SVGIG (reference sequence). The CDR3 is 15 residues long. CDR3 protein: CAWSEGRVENEKLFF. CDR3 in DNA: TGTGCCTGGAGTGAAGGACGTGTGGAGAATGAAAAACTGTTTTTT.

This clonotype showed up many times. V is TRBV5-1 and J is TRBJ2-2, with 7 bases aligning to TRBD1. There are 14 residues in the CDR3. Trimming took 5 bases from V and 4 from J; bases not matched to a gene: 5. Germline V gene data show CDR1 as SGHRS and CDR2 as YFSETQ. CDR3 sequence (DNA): TGCGCCAGCAGAGGCGCAGGGGGCACCGGGGAGCTGTTTTTT. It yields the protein CASRGAGGTGELFF.

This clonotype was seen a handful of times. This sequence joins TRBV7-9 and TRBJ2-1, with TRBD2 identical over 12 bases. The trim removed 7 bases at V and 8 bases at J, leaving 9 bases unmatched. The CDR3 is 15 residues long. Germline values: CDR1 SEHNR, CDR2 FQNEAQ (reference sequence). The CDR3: CASNRLAGAGDEQFF. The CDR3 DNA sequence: TGTGCCAGCAACCGACTAGCGGGAGCTGGAGATGAGCAGTTCTTC.

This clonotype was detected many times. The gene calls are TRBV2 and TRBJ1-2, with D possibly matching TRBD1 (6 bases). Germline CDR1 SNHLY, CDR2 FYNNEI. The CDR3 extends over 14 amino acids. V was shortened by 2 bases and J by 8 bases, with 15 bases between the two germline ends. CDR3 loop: CASSENRVGYGYTF. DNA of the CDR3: TGTGCCAGCAGTGAAAACAGGGTGGGTTACGGCTACACCTTC.

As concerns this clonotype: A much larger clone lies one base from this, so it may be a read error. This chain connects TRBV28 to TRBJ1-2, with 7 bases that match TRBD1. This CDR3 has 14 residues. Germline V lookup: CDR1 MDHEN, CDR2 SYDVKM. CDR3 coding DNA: TGTGCCACGGGGGGAGGGGGCCAGAACTATGGCCACACCTTC. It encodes CATGGGGQNYGHTF.

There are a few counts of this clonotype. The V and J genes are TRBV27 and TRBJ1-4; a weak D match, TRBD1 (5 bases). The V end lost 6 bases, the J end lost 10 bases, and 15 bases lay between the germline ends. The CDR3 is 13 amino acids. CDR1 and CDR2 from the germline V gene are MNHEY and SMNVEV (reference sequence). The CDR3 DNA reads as TGTGCCAGCAGCCAGGTGGGGGGTCGAAAACTGTTTTTT. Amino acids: CASSQVGGRKLFF.

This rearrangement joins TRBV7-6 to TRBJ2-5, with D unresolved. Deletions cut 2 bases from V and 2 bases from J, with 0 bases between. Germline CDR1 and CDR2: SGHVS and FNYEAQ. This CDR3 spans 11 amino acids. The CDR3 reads CASSLQETQYF. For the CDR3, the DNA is TGTGCCAGCAGCTTACAAGAGACCCAGTACTTC.

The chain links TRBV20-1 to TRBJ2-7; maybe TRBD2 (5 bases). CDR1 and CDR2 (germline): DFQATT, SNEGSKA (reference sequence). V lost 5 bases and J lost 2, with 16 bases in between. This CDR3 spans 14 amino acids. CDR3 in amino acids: CSAYPAAGTYEQYF. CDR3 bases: TGCAGTGCTTACCCCGCGGCGGGTACCTACGAGCAGTACTTC.

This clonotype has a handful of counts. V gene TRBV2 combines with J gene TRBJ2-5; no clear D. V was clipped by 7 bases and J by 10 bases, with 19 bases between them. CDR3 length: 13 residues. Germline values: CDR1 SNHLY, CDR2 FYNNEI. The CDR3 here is CASTDQPKKGQYF. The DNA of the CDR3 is TGTGCCAGCACGGACCAGCCAAAGAAGGGCCAGTACTTC.

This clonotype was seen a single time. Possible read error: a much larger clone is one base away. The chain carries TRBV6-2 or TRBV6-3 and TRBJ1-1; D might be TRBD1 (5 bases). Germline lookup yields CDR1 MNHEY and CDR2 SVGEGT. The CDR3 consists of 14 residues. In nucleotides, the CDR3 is TGTGCCAGCAGTGACTCGGGAAGGGGCACTGAAGCTTTATTT. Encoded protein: CASSDSGRGTEALF.

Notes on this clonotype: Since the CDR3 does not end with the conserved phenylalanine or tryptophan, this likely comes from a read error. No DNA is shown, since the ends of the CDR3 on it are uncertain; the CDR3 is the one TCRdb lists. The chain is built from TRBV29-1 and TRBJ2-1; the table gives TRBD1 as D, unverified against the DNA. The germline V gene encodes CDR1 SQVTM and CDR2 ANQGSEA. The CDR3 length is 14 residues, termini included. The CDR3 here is CSVGRDRGGNEEFL.

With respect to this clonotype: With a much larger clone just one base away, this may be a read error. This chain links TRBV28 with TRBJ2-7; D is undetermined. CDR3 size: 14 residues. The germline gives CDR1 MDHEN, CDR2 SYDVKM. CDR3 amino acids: CDSSLYSRSYEQYF. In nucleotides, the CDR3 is TGTGACAGCAGTTTATACAGCCGCTCCTACGAGCAGTACTTC.

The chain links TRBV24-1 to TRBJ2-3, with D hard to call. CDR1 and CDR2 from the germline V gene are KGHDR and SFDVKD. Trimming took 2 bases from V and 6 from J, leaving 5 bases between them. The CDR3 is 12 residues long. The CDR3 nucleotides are TGTGCCACCAGTGATTGGCTCGATACGCAGTATTTT. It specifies CATSDWLDTQYF.

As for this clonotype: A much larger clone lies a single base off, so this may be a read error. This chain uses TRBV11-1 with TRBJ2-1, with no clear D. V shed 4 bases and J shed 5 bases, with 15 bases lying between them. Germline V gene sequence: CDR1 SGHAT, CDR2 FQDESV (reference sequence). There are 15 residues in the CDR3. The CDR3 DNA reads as TGTGCCAGCAGCTATGGTTTCGATGGTAACAATGAGCAGTTCTTC. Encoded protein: CASSYGFDGNNEQFF. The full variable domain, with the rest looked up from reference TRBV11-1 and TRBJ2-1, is EAEVAQSPRYKITEKSQAVAFWCDPISGHATLYWYRQILGQGPELLVQFQDESVVDDSQLPKDRFSAERLKGVDSTLKIQPAELGDSAMYLCASSYGFDGNNEQFFGPGTRLTVL.

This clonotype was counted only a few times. The DNA for the CDR3 is TGTGCCAGCAGTTTTATAGGCAGGGAGGGGGAAGAGACCCAGTACTTC. Translated, it gives CASSFIGREGEETQYF. The chain uses TRBV12-3 or TRBV12-4 and TRBJ2-5; the D gene is possibly TRBD2 (7 bases). Trimming removed 3 bases from V and 3 bases from J, with 17 bases in between. This CDR3 comprises 16 residues.

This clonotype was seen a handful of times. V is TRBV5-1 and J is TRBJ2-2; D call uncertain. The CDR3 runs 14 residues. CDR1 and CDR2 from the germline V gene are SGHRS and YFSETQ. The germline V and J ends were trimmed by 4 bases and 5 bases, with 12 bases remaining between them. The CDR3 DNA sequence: TGCGCCAGCAGCACCGCGACCGGGACCGGGGAGCTGTTTTTT. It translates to CASSTATGTGELFF.

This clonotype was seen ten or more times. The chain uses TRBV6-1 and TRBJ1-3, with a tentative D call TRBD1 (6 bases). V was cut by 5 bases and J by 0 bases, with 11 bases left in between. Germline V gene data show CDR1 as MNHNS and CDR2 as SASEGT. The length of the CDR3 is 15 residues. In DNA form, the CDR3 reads TGTGCCAGCAGTTCACAGGGAATCTCTGGAAACACCATATATTTT. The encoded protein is CASSSQGISGNTIYF.

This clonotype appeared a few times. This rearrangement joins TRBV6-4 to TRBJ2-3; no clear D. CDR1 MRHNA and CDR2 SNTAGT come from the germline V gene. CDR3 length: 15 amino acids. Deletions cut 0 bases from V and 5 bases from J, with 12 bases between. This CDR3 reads CASSDSTQPRDTQYF. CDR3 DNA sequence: TGTGCCAGCAGTGACTCGACACAGCCCAGAGATACGCAGTATTTT.

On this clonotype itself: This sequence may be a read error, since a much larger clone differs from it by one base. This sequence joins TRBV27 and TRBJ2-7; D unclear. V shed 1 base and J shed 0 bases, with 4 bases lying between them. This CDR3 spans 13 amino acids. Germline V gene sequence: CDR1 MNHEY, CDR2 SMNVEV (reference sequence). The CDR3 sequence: CASSLYYSYEQYF. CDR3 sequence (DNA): TGTGCCAGCAGTTTATACTACTCCTACGAGCAGTACTTC.

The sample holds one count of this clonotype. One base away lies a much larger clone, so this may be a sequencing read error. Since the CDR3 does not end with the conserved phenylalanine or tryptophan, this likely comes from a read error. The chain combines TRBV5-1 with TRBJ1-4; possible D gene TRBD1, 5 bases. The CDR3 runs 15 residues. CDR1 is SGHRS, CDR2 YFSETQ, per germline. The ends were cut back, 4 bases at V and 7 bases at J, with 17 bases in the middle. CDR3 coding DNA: TGCGCCAGCAGCCGGTACGGGACTGAAAGTGAAAAACTGTTTTTG. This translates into CASSRYGTESEKLFL.